This T cell receptor beta chain was identified during a study of T cell responses to AZD1222 COVID-19 vaccine. The data were produced by immunoSEQ multiplex PCR, yet TCRdb's version contains in-frame clones alone and is incomplete. The table lists about 88,000 clones, about 89% of them singletons. With respect to this clone: The antigen is not known.

Study-level findings and limits: Baseline testing showed seropositivity in only six or seven AZD1222 recipients. Females outnumbered males among donors, who were mostly white British; clonal diversity was possibly underestimated.

CDR3 size: 19 residues. Germline-derived CDR1 and CDR2 are SGHVT and SQSDAQ. With 3 bases clipped from V and 0 bases from J, the junction kept 14 bases outside the gene matches. The sequenced sample was peripheral blood, obtained on day 0 of AZD1222 vaccination. The chain joins TRBV7-4 to TRBJ2-1, with TRBD2 identical over 7 bases. The sequence derives from an adult in good health. This CDR3 reads CASSLGGGQRGYSYNEQFF. The CDR3 coding sequence is TGTGCCAGCAGCTTGGGGGGAGGCCAGCGGGGTTACTCCTACAATGAGCAGTTCTTC.